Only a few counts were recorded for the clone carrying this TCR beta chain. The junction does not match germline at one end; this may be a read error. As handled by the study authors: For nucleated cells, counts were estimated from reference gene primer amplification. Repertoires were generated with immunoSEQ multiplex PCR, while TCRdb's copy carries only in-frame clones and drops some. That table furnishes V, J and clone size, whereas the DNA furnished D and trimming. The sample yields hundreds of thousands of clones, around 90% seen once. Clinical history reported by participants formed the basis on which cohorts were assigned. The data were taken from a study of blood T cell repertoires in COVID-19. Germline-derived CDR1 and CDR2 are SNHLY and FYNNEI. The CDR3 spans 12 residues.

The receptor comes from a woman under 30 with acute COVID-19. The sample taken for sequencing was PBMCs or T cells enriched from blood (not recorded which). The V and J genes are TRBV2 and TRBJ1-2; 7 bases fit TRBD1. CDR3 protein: CASSVDRDALAF. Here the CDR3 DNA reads TGTGCCAGCAGCGTTGACAGGGATGCCCTCGCCTTC.